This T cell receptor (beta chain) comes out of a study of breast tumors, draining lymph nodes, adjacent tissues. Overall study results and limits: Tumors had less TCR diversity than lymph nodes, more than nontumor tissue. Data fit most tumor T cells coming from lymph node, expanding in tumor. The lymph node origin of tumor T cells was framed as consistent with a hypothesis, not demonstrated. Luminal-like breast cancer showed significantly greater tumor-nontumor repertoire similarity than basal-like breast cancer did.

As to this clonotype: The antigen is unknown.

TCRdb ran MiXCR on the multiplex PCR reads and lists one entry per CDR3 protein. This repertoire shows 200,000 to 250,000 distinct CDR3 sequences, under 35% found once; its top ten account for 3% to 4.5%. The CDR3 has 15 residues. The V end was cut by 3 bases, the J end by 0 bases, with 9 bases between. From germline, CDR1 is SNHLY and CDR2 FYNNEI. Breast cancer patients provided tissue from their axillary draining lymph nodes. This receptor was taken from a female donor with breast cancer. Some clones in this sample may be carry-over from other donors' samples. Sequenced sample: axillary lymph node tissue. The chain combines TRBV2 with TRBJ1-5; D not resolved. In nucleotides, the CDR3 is TGTGCCAGCAGTGAGGTCGGGCATAGCAATCAGCCCCAGCATTTT. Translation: CASSEVGHSNQPQHF.